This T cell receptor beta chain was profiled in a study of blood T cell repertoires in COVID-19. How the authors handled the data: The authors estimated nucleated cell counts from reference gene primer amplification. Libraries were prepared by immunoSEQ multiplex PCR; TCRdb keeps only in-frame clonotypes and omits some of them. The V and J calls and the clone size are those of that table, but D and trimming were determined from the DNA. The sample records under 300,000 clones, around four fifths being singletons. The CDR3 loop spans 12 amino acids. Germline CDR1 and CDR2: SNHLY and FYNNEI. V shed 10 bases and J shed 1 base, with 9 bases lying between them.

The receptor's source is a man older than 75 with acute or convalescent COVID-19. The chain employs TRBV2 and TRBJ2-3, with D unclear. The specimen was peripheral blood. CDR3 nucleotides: TGTGCCACCTCAACTGGCACAGATACGCAGTATTTT. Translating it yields CATSTGTDTQYF.